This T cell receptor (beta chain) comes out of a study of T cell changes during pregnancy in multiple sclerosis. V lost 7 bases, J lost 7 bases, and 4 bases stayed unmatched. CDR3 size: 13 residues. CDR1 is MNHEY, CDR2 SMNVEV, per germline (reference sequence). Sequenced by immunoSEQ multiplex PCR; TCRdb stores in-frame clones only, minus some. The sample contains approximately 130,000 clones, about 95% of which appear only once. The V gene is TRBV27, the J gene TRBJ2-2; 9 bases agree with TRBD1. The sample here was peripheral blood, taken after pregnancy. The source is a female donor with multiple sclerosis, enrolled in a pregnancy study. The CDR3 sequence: CASTTGGRGELFF. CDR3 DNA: TGTGCCAGCACCACAGGGGGCCGCGGGGAGCTGTTTTTT.